This T cell receptor (beta chain) comes out of a study of human T cells and chemical hapten exposure. Study-wide background: Diagnoses of alopecia areata, totalis or universalis occurred in mostly female patients. Among samples, TCR yields varied mainly because of small differences in pooled library volume.

Time point meaning: patch test 3, about 24 weeks after DPC sensitization. Treatment noted: therapeutic diphenylcyclopropenone sensitization with weekly scalp DPC. MiXCR was run by TCRdb on the RACE reads, yielding one entry per CDR3 protein. This sample has tens of thousands of distinct CDR3 sequences, with 10% to 13% found just once. This clonotype was seen at least ten times. Its antigen remains unidentified. Study observations and caveats: Sensitizing to DPC left TCRs with a frequency above 1 in 1000 unaltered. Controls had significantly fewer large CDR3 similarity clusters than were formed by expanded TCRs.

The CDR3 loop spans 13 amino acids. Trimming pared 4 bases from V and 7 bases from J, leaving 11 bases between. Germline V CDR1 and CDR2: MNHEY, SMNVEV (reference sequence). The specimen was whole blood, collected in connection with sensitization to the hapten diphenylcyclopropenone (DPC). This sequence joins TRBV27 and TRBJ2-1; unclear D gene. The clonotype originates from a woman in her fifties or sixties with alopecia areata. Some clones in this sample may be carry-over from other donors' samples. The CDR3 sequence is CASSSGSFNEQFF. The CDR3 DNA follows: TGTGCCAGCAGTTCCGGTTCGTTTAATGAGCAGTTCTTC.